A single sample gave rise to the 13 T cell receptor beta chains below, sequenced in a study of shared clonotypes between healthy human individuals. Profiled with immunoSEQ multiplex PCR; TCRdb holds only in-frame clones, not every one. The data show a few million clones, with under 97% seen just once and roughly 0.13% held by the top ten. Sample: naive CD4+ T cells sorted from blood. Regarding subset: CD45RA+ positively selected. The receptor source for this set is a man between 18 and 35 years old in good health.

The chain carries TRBV4-3 and TRBJ1-4, with D perhaps TRBD1 (5 bases). The CDR3 is 17 amino acids. CDR1 is LGHNA and CDR2 is YSLEER in the germline V gene. Trimming cost V 2 bases and J 7 bases, with 20 bases left between them. The CDR3 protein is CASSQSDPRGQGEKLFF. The DNA of the CDR3 is TGCGCCAGCAGCCAAAGCGACCCGAGGGGCCAAGGTGAAAAACTGTTTTTT.

The CDR3 region is CASSPIAGGPDTQYF. The DNA of the CDR3 is TGTGCCAGCAGTCCCATAGCGGGGGGGCCAGATACGCAGTATTTT. The chain combines TRBV5-5 with TRBJ2-3; 11 bases match TRBD2. The CDR3 length is 15 residues. The V and J ends lost 5 bases and 4 bases, in that order; junction bases with no gene match: 6. The germline gives CDR1 SGHKS, CDR2 YYEKEE (reference sequence).

On this clone: The same CDR3 arises from other DNA sequences in this sample as well. The gene calls are TRBV2 and TRBJ1-1, with D possibly TRBD1 on 5 matching bases. Trimming stripped 6 bases from V and 0 bases from J, with 8 bases between. Germline CDR1 SNHLY, CDR2 FYNNEI. CDR3 size: 13 residues. The CDR3 here is CASRTDMNTEAFF. The CDR3 DNA reads TGTGCCAGCAGGACAGACATGAACACTGAAGCTTTCTTT. Complete variable domain (other parts from reference TRBV2 and TRBJ1-1): EPEVTQTPSHQVTQMGQEVILRCVPISNHLYFYWYRQILGQKVEFLVSFYNNEISEKSEIFDDQFSVERPDGSNFTLKIRSTKLEDSAMYFCASRTDMNTEAFFGQGTRLTVV.

This chain links TRBV5-1 with TRBJ2-3; D gene unclear. This CDR3 comprises 13 residues. Germline loops: CDR1 SGHRS, CDR2 YFSETQ. Trimming left V 2 bases short and J 5 bases short, with 9 bases between. The CDR3 DNA follows: TGCGCCAGCAGCTTTACTCCCAAAGATACGCAGTATTTT. Translating gives CASSFTPKDTQYF.

This sequence joins TRBV28 and TRBJ1-4, with no clear D. Trimming cost V 7 bases and J 2 bases, with 11 bases left between them. CDR3 size: 14 residues. CDR1 is MDHEN, CDR2 SYDVKM, per germline. The CDR3 DNA reads TGTGCCAGCATAGCCTTTGGGACTAATGAAAAACTGTTTTTT. It yields the protein CASIAFGTNEKLFF.

This clone was detected only once. The chain uses TRBV19 and TRBJ2-3; 9 bases match TRBD1. Germline CDR1 is LNHDA and CDR2 is SQIVND (reference sequence). This CDR3 has 16 amino acids. The V and J ends lost 6 bases and 2 bases, in that order; junction bases with no gene match: 9. Written as DNA, the CDR3 is TGTGCCAGTAGCAATACCGGGACAGGGTCCACAGATACGCAGTATTTT. This encodes CASSNTGTGSTDTQYF.

The chain combines TRBV30 with TRBJ2-5; D not certain. The germline V gene has CDR1 GTSNPN and CDR2 SVGIG (reference sequence). The CDR3 consists of 11 residues. V dropped 3 bases and J dropped 5 bases, with 7 bases sitting between them. The CDR3 DNA is TGTGCCTGGAGAATGGCCGAGACCCAGTACTTC. Residues: CAWRMAETQYF.

The chain carries TRBV2 and TRBJ2-3, with D possibly being TRBD1 or TRBD2 (5 bases each). V was trimmed by 6 bases and J by 0 bases, leaving 19 bases between them. The CDR3 loop spans 17 amino acids. Germline assignment: CDR1 SNHLY and CDR2 FYNNEI. DNA of the CDR3: TGTGCCAGCAGGGACGACACCCCTGGGGGTAGCACAGATACGCAGTATTTT. It encodes CASRDDTPGGSTDTQYF. The full variable domain, in which reference TRBV2 and TRBJ2-3 provide the parts outside the CDR3, is EPEVTQTPSHQVTQMGQEVILRCVPISNHLYFYWYRQILGQKVEFLVSFYNNEISEKSEIFDDQFSVERPDGSNFTLKIRSTKLEDSAMYFCASRDDTPGGSTDTQYFGPGTRLTVL.

To note about this clone: One end of the junction does not line up with germline, which may come from a read error. The sample has other DNA sequences that encode this CDR3 too. The chain recombines TRBV7-9 with TRBJ2-7; either TRBD1 or TRBD2 may fit D (6 bases each). Germline CDR1 SEHNR, CDR2 FQNEAQ (reference sequence). The CDR3 totals 15 residues. In DNA, the CDR3 is TGTGCTAGCAGCTTATCGCGGGACACCTTCTACGAGCAGTACTTC. The encoded protein is CASSLSRDTFYEQYF.

V is TRBV6-5 and J is TRBJ2-5; maybe TRBD1 (6 bases). The V end lost 2 bases, the J end lost 1 base, and 11 bases lay between the germline ends. In germline, CDR1 is MNHEY, CDR2 SVGAGI. The CDR3 totals 15 residues. CDR3 protein: CASSYAGVGQETQYF. The DNA of the CDR3 is TGTGCCAGCAGTTACGCAGGGGTCGGCCAAGAGACCCAGTACTTC.

The CDR3 bases are TGTGCAAGTCGCTTAGGTCATACTACAGGGGGCTCCTACAATGAGCAGTTCTTC. It codes for CASRLGHTTGGSYNEQFF. The chain links TRBV12-2 to TRBJ2-1; TRBD1 is the table's D call and was not checked against the DNA. TRBV12-2 is annotated as a pseudogene. This CDR3 spans 18 amino acids.

This rearrangement joins TRBV18 to TRBJ2-7; 9 nucleotides match TRBD1. The CDR3 sequence is 15 residues long. V lost 3 bases, J lost 3 bases, and 6 bases stayed unmatched. CDR1 and CDR2 (germline): KGHSH, LQKENI. The CDR3 loop is CASSPRTGVDYEQYF. The CDR3 DNA follows: TGTGCCAGCTCACCCCGGACAGGGGTTGACTACGAGCAGTACTTC.

The chain combines TRBV12-1 with TRBJ2-5; the table's D gene call, TRBD2, was not cross checked with the DNA. TRBV12-1 represents a pseudogene. This CDR3 has 14 residues. The CDR3 spells CASSFSPGKETQYF. In DNA form, the CDR3 reads TGTGCCAGCAGCTTTTCACCGGGAAAAGAGACCCAGTACTTC.